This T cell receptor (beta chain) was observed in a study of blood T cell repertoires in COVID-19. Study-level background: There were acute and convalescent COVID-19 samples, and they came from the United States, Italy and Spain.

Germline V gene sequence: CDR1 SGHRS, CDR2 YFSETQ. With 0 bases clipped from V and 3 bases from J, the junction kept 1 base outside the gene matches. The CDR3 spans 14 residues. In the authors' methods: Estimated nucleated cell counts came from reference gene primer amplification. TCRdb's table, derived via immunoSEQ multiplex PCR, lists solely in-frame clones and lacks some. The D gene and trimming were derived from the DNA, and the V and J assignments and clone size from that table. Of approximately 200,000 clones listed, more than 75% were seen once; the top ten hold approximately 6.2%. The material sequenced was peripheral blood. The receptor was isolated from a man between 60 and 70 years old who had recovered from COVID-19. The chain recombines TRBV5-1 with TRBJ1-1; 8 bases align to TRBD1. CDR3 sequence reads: CASSLGQGYTEAFF. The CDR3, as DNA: TGCGCCAGCAGCTTGGGACAGGGGTACACTGAAGCTTTCTTT.